The rows below give T cell receptor beta chains drawn from one sample of a study of CXCR3-negative and CXCR3-positive naive CD8 T cells. TCRdb re-called the 5' RACE reads; every CDR3 protein appears as one record, without DNA. Its table records some 130,000 distinct CDR3 sequences. The sequenced material came from naive CXCR3+ CD8+ T cells from blood. These receptors all stem from a human donor in good health. Some clones in this sample may be carry-over from other donors' samples. Each CDR3 is given with its conserved first and last residue.

J | V | CDR3
TRBJ2-7 | TRBV25-1 | CASSPMHGGNPYEQYF
TRBJ1-1 | TRBV20-1 | CSARPRGQGYTEAFF
TRBJ1-6 | TRBV3-1 | CASSRTPGFNSPLHF
TRBJ1-2 | TRBV2 | CASKDRGENGYTF
TRBJ2-1 | TRBV4-3 | CASSPPPEAELIRNEQFF
TRBJ1-1 | TRBV12-3/TRBV12-4 | CASSPIVMNTEAFF
TRBJ2-7 | TRBV5-1 | CASSWTQGSYEQYF
TRBJ1-1 | TRBV7-7 | CASSSLGPGTEAFF
TRBJ2-3 | TRBV7-2 | CASSFGARTTDTQYF
TRBJ1-6 | TRBV4-3 | CASSQDGGLSSPLHF
TRBJ2-7 | TRBV10-3 | CAISASHWDEQYF
TRBJ2-7 | TRBV7-9 | CASSSPGGAYEQYF
TRBJ2-7 | TRBV7-9 | CASTPAASGRALEQYF
TRBJ2-1 | TRBV2 | CASTIQTSGINEQFF
TRBJ1-3 | TRBV6-5 | CASSLSRGNTIYF
TRBJ2-7 | TRBV28 | CASSSRGVSEQYF
TRBJ2-1 | TRBV11-3 | CASSFPGLAGGEQFF
TRBJ2-3 | TRBV7-6 | CASSLDLGGASTDTQYF
TRBJ2-3 | TRBV5-4 | CASSARLFGGTDTQYF
TRBJ1-1 | TRBV10-3 | CAISESGGRMNTEAFF
TRBJ2-1 | TRBV7-6 | CASSLAAGNNEQFF
TRBJ2-1 | TRBV3-1 | CASSQDGGYNEQFF
TRBJ2-3 | TRBV20-1 | CSATDSGDTQYF
TRBJ1-1 | TRBV5-1 | CASHGPTEAFF
TRBJ2-3 | TRBV5-1 | CASSNWTAPSTDTQYF
TRBJ2-1 | TRBV14 | CASGPETPYNEQFF
TRBJ2-2 | TRBV10-1 | CASSESALAENTGELFF
TRBJ2-7 | TRBV20-1 | CSASRASGSSYEQYF
TRBJ2-7 | TRBV7-9 | CASSSDGTGRQSEQYF
TRBJ1-1 | TRBV30 | CAWSVGDTEAFF
TRBJ2-7 | TRBV7-2 | CASSPQDSHYEQYF
TRBJ2-2 | TRBV28 | CASRRLANTGELFF
TRBJ1-2 | TRBV7-9 | CASSRQEGTHLYGYTF
TRBJ2-1 | TRBV29-1 | CSVEEFSGGGGSSYNEQFF
TRBJ1-3 | TRBV12-3/TRBV12-4 | CASSSADRVSGNTIYF
TRBJ1-2 | TRBV20-1 | CSARDYRVPSNYGYTF
TRBJ1-2 | TRBV4-1 | CASSQGDSSPVYGYTF
TRBJ2-3 | TRBV29-1 | CSVELGLLTDTQYF
TRBJ1-4 | TRBV9 | CASSGQVGREKLFF
TRBJ2-4 | TRBV4-3 | CASSQDWLAGGQLDIQYF
TRBJ2-5 | TRBV6-2/TRBV6-3 | CASRLYPSETQYF
TRBJ1-4 | TRBV7-9 | CASSLAGTNEKLFF
TRBJ1-1 | TRBV27 | CASMAAYLNTEAFF